A single sample gave rise to the 28 T cell receptor beta chains below, sequenced in a study of cytomegalovirus exposure and HLA in healthy donors. Primers included in the PCR were 60 Vbeta and 13 Jbeta primers. Clones were read by immunoSEQ multiplex PCR, and TCRdb kept only the in-frame ones, dropping some. Of tens of thousands of clones listed, around 68% are singletons. Input material: PBMCs. Receptors were obtained from a woman in her thirties in good health and CMV-seronegative.

This chain connects TRBV18 to TRBJ1-6; a possible D gene is TRBD1 (6 bases). The length of the CDR3 is 15 residues. Per germline, CDR1 KGHSH and CDR2 LQKENI. V was cut by 5 bases and J by 7 bases, with 15 bases left in between. This chain's CDR3 is CASSLQGTENSPLHF. The CDR3 coding sequence is TGTGCCAGCTCATTACAGGGCACAGAAAATTCACCCCTCCACTTT.

The chain carries TRBV28 and TRBJ1-2, with TRBD1 as a possible D gene (5 bases). Trimming stripped 6 bases from V and 4 bases from J, with 12 bases between. Germline V gives CDR1 MDHEN, CDR2 SYDVKM. The CDR3 sequence is 13 residues long. CDR3 nucleotide sequence: TGTGCCAGCAGGTCTGGGGCACTCTATGGCTACACCTTC. Protein sequence: CASRSGALYGYTF.

The genes are TRBV19 and TRBJ1-1; TRBD1 aligns across 8 bases. Germline loops: CDR1 LNHDA, CDR2 SQIVND (reference sequence). The CDR3 extends over 14 amino acids. The CDR3: CAATPQGENTEAFF. In DNA, the CDR3 is TGTGCAGCGACCCCACAGGGGGAGAACACTGAAGCTTTCTTT.

This clone was counted only a few times. The V call is TRBV28, the J call TRBJ2-6; 7 bases match TRBD2. V shed 1 base, J shed 2 bases, and the junction held 2 bases outside the gene matches. The V gene's germline CDR1 is MDHEN and CDR2 SYDVKM. This CDR3 spans 16 amino acids. CDR3 loop: CASSLFRGAGANVLTF. CDR3 sequence (DNA): TGTGCCAGCAGTTTATTTCGGGGGGCTGGGGCCAACGTCCTGACTTTC.

The sample holds a few counts of this clone. This sequence joins TRBV4-1 and TRBJ1-5; 9 bases align to TRBD1. The V segment lost 1 base and the J segment 4 bases; nucleotides outside the gene matches: 2. Germline V gene lookup returns CDR1 MGHRA and CDR2 YSYEKL. This CDR3 is 15 amino acids long. The CDR3, as DNA: TGCGCCAGCAGCCAAGGGACAGGGGAGAATCAGCCCCAGCATTTT. The encoded protein is CASSQGTGENQPQHF.

This clone appeared a single time. The chain couples TRBV7-2 to TRBJ1-5; possible D gene TRBD1, 5 bases. From germline, CDR1 is SGHTA and CDR2 FQGNSA. The ends were cut back, 3 bases at V and 4 bases at J, with 13 bases in the middle. There are 15 residues in the CDR3. This CDR3 is CASSFARGENQPQHF. CDR3 nucleotide sequence: TGTGCCAGCAGCTTCGCCCGGGGGGAAAATCAGCCCCAGCATTTT. The variable domain in full, with the rest retrieved from reference TRBV7-2 and TRBJ1-5, is GAGVSQSPSNKVTEKGKDVELRCDPISGHTALYWYRQSLGQGLEFLIYFQGNSAPDKSGLPSDRFSAERTGGSVSTLTIQRTQQEDSAVYLCASSFARGENQPQHFGDGTRLSIL.

J is TRBJ2-2 and V is TRBV18; D is possibly TRBD1 (6 bases). Germline V gene sequence: CDR1 KGHSH, CDR2 LQKENI. The CDR3 length is 18 residues. V lost 6 bases, J lost 7 bases, and 27 bases lay in between. CDR3 region: CASSPPTGQWGADGELFF. The CDR3 nucleotides are TGTGCCAGCTCCCCGCCCACAGGACAGTGGGGTGCAGACGGGGAGCTGTTTTTT.

The J gene is TRBJ2-7, the V gene TRBV7-2, with 13 bases that match TRBD2. The germline gives CDR1 SGHTA, CDR2 FQGNSA. The length of the CDR3 is 15 residues. Losses at the gene ends were 5 bases for V and 3 bases for J; bases not matched to a gene: 4. DNA of the CDR3: TGTGCCAGCAGCCTAGGACTAGCGGGGGTCTACGAGCAGTACTTC. Amino acids: CASSLGLAGVYEQYF.

The chain combines TRBV5-4 with TRBJ2-7, with a tentative D call TRBD2 (6 bases). Germline values: CDR1 SGHNT, CDR2 YYREEE (reference sequence). V was cut by 0 bases and J by 5 bases, with 21 bases left in between. The CDR3 spans 17 residues. CDR3: CASSLGRTSGLVNEQYF. The CDR3 DNA reads TGTGCCAGCAGCTTGGGTCGTACTTCGGGACTCGTAAACGAGCAGTACTTC.

The rearrangement uses TRBV9 and TRBJ1-4, with TRBD1 as a possible D gene (6 bases). CDR3 length equals 15 residues. CDR1 and CDR2 (germline): SGDLS, YYNGEE. V was trimmed by 3 bases and J by 7 bases, leaving 16 bases between them. This chain's CDR3 is CASSGEYREGEKLFF. The CDR3 DNA reads TGTGCCAGCAGCGGAGAGTACAGGGAGGGTGAAAAACTGTTTTTT.

This clone was detected once. A read error may account for a junction end that differs from germline. The sample carries other DNA sequences with the same CDR3. The chain has TRBV29-1 and TRBJ1-1, with 8 nucleotides matching TRBD1. The germline V gene has CDR1 SQVTM and CDR2 ANQGSEA. This CDR3 is built from 14 residues. The CDR3 DNA sequence: TGCAGCGCCAAACCGACAGGGGTGAACACTGAGGCTTTCTTT. Its protein is CSAKPTGVNTEAFF.

This clone was seen just once. The chain is built from TRBV5-1 and TRBJ1-6; 7 bases line up with TRBD1. Losses at the gene ends were 4 bases for V and 5 bases for J; bases not matched to a gene: 3. The CDR3 contains 14 residues. Germline V gene data show CDR1 as SGHRS and CDR2 as YFSETQ. The CDR3 sequence: CASSLQGHNSPLHF. The CDR3 DNA follows: TGCGCCAGCAGCCTACAGGGGCATAATTCACCCCTCCACTTT.

This sequence joins TRBV7-8 and TRBJ2-1; possible D gene TRBD2, 7 bases. V dropped 4 bases and J dropped 5 bases, with 21 bases sitting between them. The CDR3 consists of 17 residues. Germline V gene sequence: CDR1 SGHVS, CDR2 FQNEAQ. The CDR3 DNA reads TGTGCCAGCAGCTCTCGGTGGTTAGGGGGGGGGAACAATGAGCAGTTCTTC. Its translation is CASSSRWLGGGNNEQFF. Full variable domain (outside the CDR3, taken from reference TRBV7-8 and TRBJ2-1): GAGVSQSPRYKVAKRGQDVALRCDPISGHVSLFWYQQALGQGPEFLTYFQNEAQLDKSGLPSDRFFAERPEGSVSTLKIQRTQQEDSAVYLCASSSRWLGGGNNEQFFGPGTRLTVL.

The chain links TRBV11-2 to TRBJ2-1, with 7 bases lining up with TRBD1. Germline V gene sequence: CDR1 SGHAT, CDR2 FQNNGV. The CDR3 consists of 12 residues. V gave up 4 bases and J gave up 15 bases; unmatched junction bases: 9. As DNA, the CDR3 is TGTGCCAGCAGCTCGGGACAGCTAGGTTTGTTCTTC. This gives the protein CASSSGQLGLFF.

The chain combines TRBV13 with TRBJ1-2; 7 bases agree with TRBD1. CDR3 length equals 15 residues. Per the germline V gene, CDR1 is PRHDT and CDR2 is FYEKMQ (reference sequence). Trimming took 3 bases from V and 2 from J; bases not matched to a gene: 6. CDR3 amino acids: CASSFRGGSNYGYTF. Written as DNA, the CDR3 is TGTGCCAGCAGCTTCCGAGGGGGCTCAAACTATGGCTACACCTTC.

The chain joins TRBV30 to TRBJ1-2; D is perhaps TRBD1 (5 bases). The CDR3 is 18 amino acids. V lost 3 bases and J lost 3, with 26 bases in between. CDR1 and CDR2 from the germline V gene are GTSNPN and SVGIG (reference sequence). In nucleotides, the CDR3 is TGTGCCTGGAGGGGACTCTCGTGGGGCTCCGGGCCATACTATGGCTACACCTTC. Its protein product is CAWRGLSWGSGPYYGYTF.

This chain joins TRBV2 and TRBJ1-5; 8 bases map to TRBD1. The V gene end was trimmed by 4 bases and the J gene end by 5 bases; junction bases not matched to a gene: 4. The CDR3 extends over 14 amino acids. CDR1 and CDR2 from the germline V gene are SNHLY and FYNNEI. The CDR3 coding sequence is TGTGCCAGCAGTGGAGACAGGGGTTATCAGCCCCAGCATTTT. It specifies CASSGDRGYQPQHF.

The chain links TRBV7-8 to TRBJ1-1; D gene ambiguous. Germline CDR1 and CDR2: SGHVS and FQNEAQ. The CDR3 length is 13 residues. Trimming cost V 4 bases and J 8 bases, with 14 bases left between them. CDR3 region: CASSSNPRAEAFF. CDR3 coding DNA: TGTGCCAGCAGCTCGAACCCCCGAGCCGAAGCTTTCTTT. Full variable domain (missing parts from reference TRBV7-8 and TRBJ1-1): GAGVSQSPRYKVAKRGQDVALRCDPISGHVSLFWYQQALGQGPEFLTYFQNEAQLDKSGLPSDRFFAERPEGSVSTLKIQRTQQEDSAVYLCASSSNPRAEAFFGQGTRLTVV.

CDR3 sequence (DNA): TGTGCCAGCAGCCCTCTGACAGGGAACTATGGCTACACCTTC. Translation: CASSPLTGNYGYTF. The chain carries TRBV7-8 and TRBJ1-2; the match to TRBD1 covers 7 bases. The V segment lost 5 bases and the J segment 2 bases; nucleotides outside the gene matches: 5. CDR1 is SGHVS and CDR2 is FQNEAQ in the germline V gene. The CDR3 runs 14 residues.

This clone showed up just a few times. The chain uses TRBV7-2 and TRBJ2-5, with a tentative D call TRBD1 (6 bases). This CDR3 has 13 amino acids. Germline V gives CDR1 SGHTA, CDR2 FQGNSA. With 3 bases removed from V and 8 bases from J, the gap between germline ends came to 13 bases. CDR3 coding DNA: TGTGCCAGCAGCTTTCAGGGGATGAATACCCAGTACTTC. It codes for CASSFQGMNTQYF.

This chain links TRBV4-1 with TRBJ2-3; 7 bases agree with TRBD2. V was pared by 3 bases and J by 0 bases, with 9 bases of the junction left unmatched. The CDR3 extends over 17 amino acids. CDR1 is MGHRA, CDR2 YSYEKL, per germline. The CDR3 sequence: CASSHPKLAPSTDTQYF. As DNA, the CDR3 is TGCGCCAGCAGCCATCCCAAACTAGCGCCGAGCACAGATACGCAGTATTTT.

The chain joins TRBV6-1 to TRBJ2-7; 10 bases map to TRBD1. The junction had 7 bases not matched to a gene; V was cut back by 5 bases and J by 3 bases. Germline CDR1 reads MNHNS; CDR2 reads SASEGT. The CDR3 totals 15 residues. The CDR3 loop is CASSPPGTGDYEQYF. For the CDR3, the DNA is TGTGCCAGCAGTCCTCCCGGGACAGGGGACTACGAGCAGTACTTC.

The chain recombines TRBV27 with TRBJ2-3; 8 nucleotides match TRBD2. The CDR3 is 17 residues long. CDR1 and CDR2 from the germline V gene are MNHEY and SMNVEV (reference sequence). V lost 4 bases and J lost 3; bases outside the gene matches: 12. DNA for the CDR3: TGTGCCAGCAGTTCCCGTTCGGCGGGGGGTCGGACAGATACGCAGTATTTT. Amino acid sequence: CASSSRSAGGRTDTQYF.

This clone was seen only a few times. The chain is built from TRBV19 and TRBJ2-7; 8 nucleotides align to TRBD1. CDR3 length: 17 amino acids. The germline CDR1 and CDR2 sequences are LNHDA and SQIVND (reference sequence). Unmatched junction bases numbered 11, after V lost 3 bases and J lost 1 base. The CDR3 DNA follows: TGTGCCAGTAGTATTGGAAGTCGGCAGGGGGCTTCCTACGAGCAGTACTTC. It yields the protein CASSIGSRQGASYEQYF.

The chain uses TRBV6-4 and TRBJ2-3; 10 nucleotides match TRBD2. V trimming: 2 bases; J trimming: 7 bases; junction bases outside the gene matches: 6. In germline, CDR1 is MRHNA, CDR2 SNTAGT. This CDR3 has 15 amino acids. The CDR3 loop is CASSDGAGGLNTQYF. In DNA form, the CDR3 reads TGTGCCAGCAGTGACGGAGCGGGGGGGCTGAATACGCAGTATTTT.

J is TRBJ2-1 and V is TRBV6-5; D is possibly TRBD2 (6 bases). V lost 7 bases and J 12 bases, leaving 13 bases between the germline ends. CDR3 length equals 11 residues. Per the germline V gene, CDR1 is MNHEY and CDR2 is SVGAGI. The CDR3 sequence is CASTSTGGQFF. The CDR3, as DNA: TGTGCCAGCACCTCAACCGGGGGGCAGTTCTTC.

This clone has just a few counts. CDR3 bases: TGTGCCAGCAGCGTAGAAGCGGGGGGGAGGAATGAGCAGTTCTTC. It is translated as CASSVEAGGRNEQFF. This sequence joins TRBV9 and TRBJ2-1, with 10 bases aligning to TRBD2. This CDR3 spans 15 amino acids. V gave up 0 bases and J gave up 7 bases; unmatched junction bases: 4. The germline gives CDR1 SGDLS, CDR2 YYNGEE.

This chain links TRBV4-3 with TRBJ1-2, with D possibly being TRBD1 (5 bases). Trimming cost V 0 bases and J 5 bases, with 13 bases left between them. CDR1 LGHNA and CDR2 YSLEER come from the germline V gene. The CDR3 has 15 amino acids. The CDR3 sequence is CASSQDGGEGYGYTF. For the CDR3, the DNA is TGCGCCAGCAGCCAAGATGGAGGGGAGGGATATGGCTACACCTTC.